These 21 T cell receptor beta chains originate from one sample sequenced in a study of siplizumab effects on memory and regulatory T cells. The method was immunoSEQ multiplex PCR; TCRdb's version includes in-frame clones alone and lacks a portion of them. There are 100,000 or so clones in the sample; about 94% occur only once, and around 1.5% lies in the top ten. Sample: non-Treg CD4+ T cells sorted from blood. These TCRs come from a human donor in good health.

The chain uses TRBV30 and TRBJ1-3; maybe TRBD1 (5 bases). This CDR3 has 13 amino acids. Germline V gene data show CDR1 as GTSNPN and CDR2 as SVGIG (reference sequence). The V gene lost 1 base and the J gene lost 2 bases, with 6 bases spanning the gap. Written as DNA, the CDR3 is TGTGCCTGGAGTGCAGGGACTGGAAACACCATATATTTT. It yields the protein CAWSAGTGNTIYF.

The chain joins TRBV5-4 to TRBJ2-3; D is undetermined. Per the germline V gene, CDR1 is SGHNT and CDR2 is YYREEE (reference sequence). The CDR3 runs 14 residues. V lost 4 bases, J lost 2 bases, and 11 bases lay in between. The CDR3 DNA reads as TGTGCCAGCAGCGGCCAGGTCTCCACAGATACGCAGTATTTT. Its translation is CASSGQVSTDTQYF.

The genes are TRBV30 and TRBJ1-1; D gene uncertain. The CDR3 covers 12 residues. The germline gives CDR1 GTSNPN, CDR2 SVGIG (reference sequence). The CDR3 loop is CVTRRVDTEAFF. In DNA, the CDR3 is TGTGTCACGAGAAGAGTGGACACTGAAGCTTTCTTT.

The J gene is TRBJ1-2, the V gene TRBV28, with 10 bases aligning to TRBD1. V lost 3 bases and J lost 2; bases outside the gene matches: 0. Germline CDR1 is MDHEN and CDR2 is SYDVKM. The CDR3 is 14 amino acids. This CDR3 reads CASSLGQGNYGYTF. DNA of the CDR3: TGTGCCAGCAGTTTGGGACAGGGGAACTATGGCTACACCTTC.

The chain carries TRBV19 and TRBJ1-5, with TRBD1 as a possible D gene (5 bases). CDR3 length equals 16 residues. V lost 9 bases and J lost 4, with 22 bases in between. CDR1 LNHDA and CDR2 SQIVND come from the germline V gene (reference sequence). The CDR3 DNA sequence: TGTGCCAGCCGCTCCGTCAAGGGGTCGGCGAATCAGCCCCAGCATTTT. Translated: CASRSVKGSANQPQHF.

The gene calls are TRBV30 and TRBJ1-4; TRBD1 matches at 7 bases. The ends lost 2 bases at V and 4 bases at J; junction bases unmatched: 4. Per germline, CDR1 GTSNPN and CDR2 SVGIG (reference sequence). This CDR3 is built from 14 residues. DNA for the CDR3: TGTGCCTGGAGTAGGGACAGCTATAATGAAAAACTGTTTTTT. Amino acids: CAWSRDSYNEKLFF.

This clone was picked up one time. The CDR3 loop is CSVADAGTGAQEQFF. The DNA of the CDR3 is TGCAGCGTTGCGGACGCCGGGACAGGGGCGCAGGAGCAGTTCTTC. V is TRBV29-1 and J is TRBJ2-1, with 10 bases fitting TRBD1. Germline trimming cut 4 bases from V and 10 bases from J; bases unmatched to any gene: 13. The CDR3 totals 15 residues. The germline V gene has CDR1 SQVTM and CDR2 ANQGSEA.

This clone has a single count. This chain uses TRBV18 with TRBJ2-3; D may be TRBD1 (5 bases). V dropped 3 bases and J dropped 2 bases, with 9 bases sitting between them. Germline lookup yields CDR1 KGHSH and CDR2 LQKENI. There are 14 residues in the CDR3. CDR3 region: CASSPLGHTDTQYF. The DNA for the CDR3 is TGTGCCAGCTCACCCCTAGGACACACAGATACGCAGTATTTT.

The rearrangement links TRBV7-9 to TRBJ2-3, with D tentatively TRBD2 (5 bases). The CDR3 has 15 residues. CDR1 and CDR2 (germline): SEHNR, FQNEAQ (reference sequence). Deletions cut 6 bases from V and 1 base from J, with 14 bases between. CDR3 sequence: CASRFSARGTDTQYF. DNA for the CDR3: TGTGCCAGCAGGTTTAGCGCCCGGGGCACAGATACGCAGTATTTT.

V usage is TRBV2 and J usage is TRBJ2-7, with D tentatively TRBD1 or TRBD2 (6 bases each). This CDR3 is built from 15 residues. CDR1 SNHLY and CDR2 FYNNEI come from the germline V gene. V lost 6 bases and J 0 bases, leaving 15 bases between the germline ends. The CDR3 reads CASRYGGGNSYEQYF. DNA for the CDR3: TGTGCCAGCAGATACGGAGGGGGGAACTCCTACGAGCAGTACTTC. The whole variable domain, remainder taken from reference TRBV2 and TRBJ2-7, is EPEVTQTPSHQVTQMGQEVILRCVPISNHLYFYWYRQILGQKVEFLVSFYNNEISEKSEIFDDQFSVERPDGSNFTLKIRSTKLEDSAMYFCASRYGGGNSYEQYFGPGTRLTVT.

The CDR3 nucleotides are TGTGCCAGCAGTTTTAGGAGGAACACTGAAGCTTTCTTT. Its translation is CASSFRRNTEAFF. V gene TRBV28 combines with J gene TRBJ1-1; no clear D gene. CDR1 is MDHEN and CDR2 is SYDVKM in the germline V gene. Trimming left V 3 bases short and J 1 base short, with 6 bases between. There are 13 residues in the CDR3. Filled out from reference TRBV28 and TRBJ1-1, the complete variable domain reads DVKVTQSSRYLVKRTGEKVFLECVQDMDHENMFWYRQDPGLGLRLIYFSYDVKMKEKGDIPEGYSVSREKKERFSLILESASTNQTSMYLCASSFRRNTEAFFGQGTRLTVV.

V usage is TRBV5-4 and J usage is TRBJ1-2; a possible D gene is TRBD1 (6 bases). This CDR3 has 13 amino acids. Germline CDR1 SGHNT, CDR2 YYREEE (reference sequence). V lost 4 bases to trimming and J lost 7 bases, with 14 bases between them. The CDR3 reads CASSKGRQAGYTF. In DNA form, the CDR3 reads TGTGCCAGCAGCAAGGGGAGACAGGCTGGCTACACCTTC. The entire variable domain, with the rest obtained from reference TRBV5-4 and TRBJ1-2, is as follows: ETGVTQSPTHLIKTRGQQVTLRCSSQSGHNTVSWYQQALGQGPQFIFQYYREEENGRGNFPPRFSGLQFPNYSSELNVNALELDDSALYLCASSKGRQAGYTFGSGTRLTVV.

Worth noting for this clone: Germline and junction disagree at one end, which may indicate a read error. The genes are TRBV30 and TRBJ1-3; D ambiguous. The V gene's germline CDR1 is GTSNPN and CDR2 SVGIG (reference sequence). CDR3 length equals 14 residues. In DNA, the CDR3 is TGTGCCTGGAGTGTACGCAGGACTGGCAACACCATATATTTT. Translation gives CAWSVRRTGNTIYF.

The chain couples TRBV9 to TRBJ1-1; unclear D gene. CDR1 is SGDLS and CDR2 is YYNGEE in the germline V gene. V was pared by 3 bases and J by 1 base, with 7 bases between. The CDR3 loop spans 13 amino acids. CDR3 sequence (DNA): TGTGCCAGCAGCGACAGCCCGAACACTGAAGCTTTCTTT. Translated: CASSDSPNTEAFF.

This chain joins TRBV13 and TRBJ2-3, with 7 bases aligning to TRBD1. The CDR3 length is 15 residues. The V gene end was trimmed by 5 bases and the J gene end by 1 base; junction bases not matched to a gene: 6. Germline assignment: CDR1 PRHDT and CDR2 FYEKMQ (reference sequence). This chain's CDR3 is CASSARDRGTDTQYF. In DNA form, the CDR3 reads TGTGCCAGCAGCGCTCGGGACAGAGGCACAGATACGCAGTATTTT.

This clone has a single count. CDR3 loop: CAGSRRLYEKLFF. As DNA, the CDR3 is TGTGCCGGTTCTCGCAGGTTATACGAAAAACTGTTTTTT. V and J are TRBV19 and TRBJ1-4, with D hard to call. The V and J ends lost 11 bases and 8 bases respectively, with 18 bases between them. The CDR3 length is 13 residues. The germline CDR1 and CDR2 sequences are LNHDA and SQIVND (reference sequence).

This chain's CDR3 is CASSLEDRRLYGYTF. The DNA of the CDR3 is TGTGCCAGCAGCTTGGAGGACAGGCGACTCTATGGCTACACCTTC. The rearrangement uses TRBV5-5 and TRBJ1-2, with 7 bases fitting TRBD1. The CDR3 runs to 15 residues. With 0 bases clipped from V and 4 bases from J, the junction kept 6 bases outside the gene matches. The germline V gene has CDR1 SGHKS and CDR2 YYEKEE (reference sequence).

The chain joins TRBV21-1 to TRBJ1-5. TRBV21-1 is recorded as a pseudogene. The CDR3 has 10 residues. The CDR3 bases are TGTGCCAGCCCGAGACAGCCCCAGCATTTT. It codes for CASPRQPQHF.

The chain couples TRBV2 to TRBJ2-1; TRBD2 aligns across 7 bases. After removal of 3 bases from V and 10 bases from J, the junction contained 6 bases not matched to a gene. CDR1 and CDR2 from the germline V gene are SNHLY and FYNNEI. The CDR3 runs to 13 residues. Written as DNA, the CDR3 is TGTGCCAGCAGTGACAGACTAGCAAACGAGCAGTTCTTC. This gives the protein CASSDRLANEQFF.

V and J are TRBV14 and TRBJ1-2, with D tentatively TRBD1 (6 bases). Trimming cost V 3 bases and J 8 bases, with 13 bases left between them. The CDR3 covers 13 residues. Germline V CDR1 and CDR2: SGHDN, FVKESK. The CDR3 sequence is CASSQGANGGYTF. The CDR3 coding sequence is TGTGCCAGCAGCCAGGGGGCTAATGGGGGCTACACCTTC.

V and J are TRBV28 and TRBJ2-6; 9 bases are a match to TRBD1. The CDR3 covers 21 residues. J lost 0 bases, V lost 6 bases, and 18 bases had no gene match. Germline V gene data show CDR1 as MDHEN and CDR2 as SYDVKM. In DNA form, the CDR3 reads TGTGCCAGCAGAAATACTAAGGACAGGGGAGTCGTTATCTCTGGGGCCAACGTCCTGACTTTC. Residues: CASRNTKDRGVVISGANVLTF. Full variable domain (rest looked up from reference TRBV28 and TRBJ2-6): DVKVTQSSRYLVKRTGEKVFLECVQDMDHENMFWYRQDPGLGLRLIYFSYDVKMKEKGDIPEGYSVSREKKERFSLILESASTNQTSMYLCASRNTKDRGVVISGANVLTFGAGSRLTVL.